This T cell receptor beta chain was sequenced during a study of blood T cell repertoires in COVID-19. This CDR3 is 15 amino acids long. V dropped 5 bases and J dropped 0 bases, with 10 bases sitting between them. Germline CDR1 LNHDA, CDR2 SQIVND (reference sequence). Ten or more counts support this clone. The protocol was immunoSEQ multiplex PCR, while the TCRdb copy is restricted to in-frame clones and leaves out a portion. The sample holds 400,000 to 550,000 clones; around 89% are singletons and the top ten take more than 4%. The sample consisted of peripheral blood. This clonotype originated in a woman in her 30s with acute or convalescent COVID-19. The chain uses TRBV19 and TRBJ2-2; tentatively, D is TRBD1 (6 bases). The CDR3 DNA follows: TGTGCCAGTAGTGCACAGGGTTCGAACACCGGGGAGCTGTTTTTT. Its translation is CASSAQGSNTGELFF.